The TCR beta chain under discussion was sequenced for a study of low-dose radiotherapy and immunotherapy resistance in tumors. Study in general: The fractionation for Cohort 1 was 0.5 Gy per fraction every 2 weeks, totaling 6.5 Gy. One day before radiation and immunotherapy, intravenous cyclophosphamide 200 mg/m2 was administered, with this repeated every two weeks. Every two weeks patients got nivolumab 240 mg flat dose, plus ipilimumab 1 mg/kg every six weeks, intravenously.

This clonotype has a count of ten or more. Sample time point: after trial treatment. The sample's treatment: LDRT plus nivolumab, ipilimumab, low-dose cyclophosphamide and aspirin (RACIN trial). Low-dose radiotherapy, low-dose cyclophosphamide, aspirin, ipilimumab and nivolumab were all given to the donors. TRAV- and TRBV-specific primers primed first-strand cDNA, covering alpha and beta chains. Amplification of TCRs used a constant-region primer and V-primer adapter for about 20 PCR cycles. In TCRdb, the reads were re-called with MiXCR into one record per CDR3 protein. The data show fewer than 50,000 distinct CDR3 sequences, with around a quarter seen just once and roughly a tenth held by the top ten. Trimming took 7 bases from V and 3 from J; bases not matched to a gene: 4. The CDR3 is 12 amino acids. Germline V gene lookup returns CDR1 SQVTM and CDR2 ANQGSEA.

The chain has TRBV29-1 and TRBJ2-3; 7 bases match TRBD2. The source was PBMCs, collected after low-dose radiotherapy plus immunotherapy. The clonotype was recovered from a male donor with prostate cancer. This CDR3 reads CSGRRGTDTQYF. The CDR3 region has the DNA TGCAGCGGTCGGCGGGGGACAGATACGCAGTATTTT.